One TCR beta chain is described in this entry. No cognate antigen has been identified for it. Base qualities are not recorded, but no much larger clone differs from it by a single base. The source of the sample is a study of shared clonotypes between healthy human individuals (dated by TCRdb to 2018 to 2021). Regarding the complete study: Two women and a few men aged 18 to 49 years were included in the cohort. To increase sequencing depth and limit assay-specific biases, different laboratories used diverse techniques to prepare libraries and sequence TCR repertoires. Blood TCR repertoires of a handful of healthy adults were deeply sequenced to estimate repertoire size and the extent of clonotype sharing between individuals. Per donor, three plates each were used for CD4 naive and CD4 memory, two for CD8 naive, and one for CD8 memory. Between about 0.8 and 9.5 billion PBMCs per donor were obtained by leukapheresis.

For the CD8 naive samples, CD45RO-negative cells were positively selected for CCR7, yielding a CD45RA+CCR7+ population from which TemRA cells were excluded. The donors were healthy, HIV-negative adults with no recently reported acute infections or vaccinations. Every donor was a Caucasian adult residing in Nashville, Tennessee, USA. Blood was obtained by leukapheresis, after which PBMCs were separated by Ficoll-Histopaque density gradient centrifugation and cryopreserved in liquid nitrogen vapor phase. Analytical flow cytometry was used to check the purity and quantity of each magnetically sorted T cell population. Genomic DNA was isolated from each sorted fraction and quantified by UV absorbance on a Nanodrop 2000c. The CDR3 has 15 amino acids, counting the end cysteine and phenylalanine. CDR3 DNA only is kept here, 45 bases in frame from base 1. From the germline V gene, CDR1 is SGHVT and CDR2 is SQSDAQ. Deletion took 1 base off V and 2 bases off J, with a span of 10 bases between the germline ends.

The research as a whole found: Sampling was restricted to blood, and TCR repertoires in tissue are likely to differ from TCR repertoires in blood. Even with the large sequencing depth, rarefaction of the sorted-subset datasets indicated that sequencing was incomplete. Roughly 5% of naive CD4, roughly 3.6% of naive CD8, 2.3% of memory CD4, and 0.4% of memory CD8 clonotypes were shared across several donors. Clonotypes shared by all four sorted-subset donors showed higher generation probabilities than non-shared clonotypes. Pairwise subsampling indicated that sequencing depth was expected to affect the degree of clonotype sharing among donors. The genetic and exposure-history diversity represented was limited by the small number of donors. Larger estimated clonotype richness was generally found for naive subsets than for memory subsets.

Using the deep immunoSEQ assay, multiplex PCR amplified TCR CDR3 regions from genomic DNA. Genomic DNA extracted from each cell subset was distributed evenly over all wells of several immunoSEQ 96-well plates, and each plate served as one replicate. For sorted subsets, roughly 190 ng of genomic DNA, equivalent to some 33,000 T cell genomes, went into each replicate PCR. The purified libraries were quantified using a Qubit 3.0 fluorometer, sized with a Bioanalyzer 2100, and then quantified again using the KAPA Library Quantification kit. Every immunoSEQ 96-well plate was sequenced on a separate single-read 150-cycle Illumina NextSeq 550 flow cell. The source study handled its data this way. Because only junctional sequences without quality scores were contained in the immunoSEQ output, filtering matching that applied to full-length reads could not be performed. Sequences were annotated with PyIR, a Python wrapper for IgBLAST v1.9, using IMGT germline references to assign V/J genes and CDR3. Reads with weak V/J assignments (E-value above 1e-6), missing CDR3, stop codons, out-of-frame junctions, or ambiguous translated residues were removed. V3J clonotypes were defined by identical inferred V gene, J gene, and CDR3 amino acid sequence. Percentage overlap between repertoires was computed as shared unique clonotypes divided by the size of the smaller repertoire. Repertoire richness was assessed with RTK rarefaction, the Chao1 estimator, and Recon v2.1 estimates of unobserved clonotypes. OLGA was used to compute generation probabilities for all TCRbeta clonotypes that the gDNA method yielded from a few donors. Here the immuneACCESS table is served through TCRdb, limited to in-frame sequences with V and J called. Missing clones are a known gap in these copies; in checked studies unresolved V genes cover under half, and the rest lacks a known reason. The DNA was the basis for D and trimming; V, J and clone size are from that table. This sample lists 550,000 to 650,000 clones; 90% to 97% were detected once. The ten largest clones capture around 0.1% of the sample.

This TCR came from a young woman in good health. The chain is encoded by TRBV7-4 joined to TRBJ2-3; the D gene is possibly TRBD1, with 6 bases matching. The specimen sequenced was naive CD8+ T cells sorted from blood. The sample's cell subset or site label is to be understood as: CD45RA+CCR7+. The sequenced DNA is TGTGCCAGCAGCTTAGAACAGGGCCACACAGATACGCAGTATTTT. Translated, it reads CASSLEQGHTDTQYF.